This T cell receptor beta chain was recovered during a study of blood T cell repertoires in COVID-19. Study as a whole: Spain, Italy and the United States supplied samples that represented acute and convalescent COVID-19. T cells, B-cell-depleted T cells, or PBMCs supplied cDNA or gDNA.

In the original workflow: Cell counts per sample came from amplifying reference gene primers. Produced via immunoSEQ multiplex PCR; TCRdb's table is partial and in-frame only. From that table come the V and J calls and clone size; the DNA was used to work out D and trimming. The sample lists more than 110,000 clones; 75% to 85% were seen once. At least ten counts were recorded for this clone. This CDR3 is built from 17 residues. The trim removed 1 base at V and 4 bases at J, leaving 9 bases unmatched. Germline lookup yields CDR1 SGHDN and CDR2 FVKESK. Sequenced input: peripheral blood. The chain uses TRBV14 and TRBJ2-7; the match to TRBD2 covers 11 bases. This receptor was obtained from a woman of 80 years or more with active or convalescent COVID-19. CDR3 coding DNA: TGTGCCAGCAGCCAAGCAACCCGGACTAGCGGGCGATACGAGCAGTACTTC. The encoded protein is CASSQATRTSGRYEQYF. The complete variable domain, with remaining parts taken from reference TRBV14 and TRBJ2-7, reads EAGVTQFPSHSVIEKGQTVTLRCDPISGHDNLYWYRRVMGKEIKFLLHFVKESKQDESGMPNNRFLAERTGGTYSTLKVQPAELEDSGVYFCASSQATRTSGRYEQYFGPGTRLTVT.